This T cell receptor beta chain was captured in a study of regulatory and conventional T cells in RAG deficiency. Study-level results: Control T-cell subsets had markedly higher Shannon entropy and lower Simpson indices than RAG-deficient patients. Patient subsets had shorter CDR3s; Omenn Treg-Tconv overlap exceeded 75%.

Some clones are missing from TCRdb's copy, which holds only in-frame ones; the method was immunoSEQ multiplex PCR. The sample has roughly 34,000 clones; around 76% are singletons. Conventional CD4+ T cells were sorted from blood as CD25-low CD127-high cells. A word on this clone: The antigen is unknown.

The CDR3 loop spans 15 amino acids. V dropped 3 bases and J dropped 0 bases, with 11 bases sitting between them. The germline gives CDR1 SGHNT, CDR2 YENEEA. These data are also associated with another study on regulatory T cells. That source adds: The PCR used 52 TRBV and 13 TRBJ primers. Regulatory T cells showed the strongest V-J pair restriction and V/J gene skewing among patient repertoires.

The chain carries TRBV11-3 and TRBJ2-5, with D tentatively TRBD2 (5 bases). The receptor comes from a human donor in good health. The sequenced material came from CD4+ effector T cells sorted from blood. The CDR3 region is CASSLTGSYQETQYF. The CDR3 DNA follows: TGTGCCAGCAGCTTGACGGGGAGCTACCAAGAGACCCAGTACTTC.